The text below deals with one T cell receptor (beta chain). RNA, at roughly 0.5 to 1 ug, was reverse transcribed with random hexamers. With immunoSEQ multiplex PCR, TCR beta CDR3 was amplified across 54 Vbeta and 13 Jbeta. TCRdb passed the immunoSEQ multiplex PCR reads through MiXCR, listing each CDR3 protein once. The table lists over 150,000 distinct CDR3 sequences, about 96% of them singletons, with 0.1% to 0.15% in the top ten. This CDR3 spans 13 amino acids. Germline CDR1 is SEHNR and CDR2 is FQNEAQ (reference sequence). V was trimmed by 4 bases and J by 7 bases, leaving 14 bases between them. Patients with Susac syndrome met diagnostic criteria defined recently for definite or probable disease. The data originate from a study of CD8 T cells in Susac syndrome. Study information: About 6 sequenced Susac syndrome patients had clinically active disease, while fewer than ten were in remission.

The rearrangement joins TRBV7-9 to TRBJ2-7, with D perhaps matching TRBD1 or TRBD2 (5 bases each). Sequenced sample: CD4+ T cells from PBMCs. The sequence was obtained from a human donor with Susac syndrome. CDR3 loop: CASSSLRGGEQYV. The DNA for the CDR3 is TGTGCCAGCAGCTCCCTCCGGGGCGGGGAGCAGTACGTC.